What follows are 6 T cell receptor beta chains derived from one specimen sequenced in a study of post-analysis software for immune sequencing data (dated by TCRdb to the mid-2010s). The research as a whole found: Significantly higher frequencies in patients than in controls were found for roughly five TRBV segments, including TRBV5-6, TRBV5-1 and TRBV20-1.

Their target antigens are unknown. Library prep was done by PCR. Instrument on record: Illumina HiSeq 2500. To reduce PCR and sequencing biases, unique molecular identifiers were built into the TCR beta cDNA libraries. The public reads were run again by TCRdb, first through fastp at Q25 and then through MiXCR, and only productive beta chains were kept. Rows merge per CDR3 protein into single entries with the most common DNA and genes. The sample table lists almost 700,000 distinct CDR3 sequences, approximately 60% of them with a count of one. The leading ten clones occupy about 11% of the sample. Sequenced: blood. The receptors originated from a girl aged 2-10 years with multiple sclerosis.

This sequence joins TRBV7-4 and TRBJ2-1; 7 bases align to TRBD1. Per the germline V gene, CDR1 is SGHVT and CDR2 is SQSDAQ. Trimming removed 7 bases from V and 2 bases from J; junction bases left unmatched: 8. This CDR3 comprises 15 residues. The CDR3 sequence: CASNLTGHPYNEQFF. The CDR3 DNA is TGTGCCAGCAACCTGACAGGGCACCCCTACAATGAGCAGTTCTTC.

This clonotype was counted only a few times. CDR3 nucleotides: TGTGCCAGCAGCCGACAAATCCTCCAAGAGACCCAGTACTTC. This sequence encodes CASSRQILQETQYF. The chain couples TRBV7-9 to TRBJ2-5; D is undetermined. The germline V and J ends were trimmed by 5 bases and 1 base, with 11 bases remaining between them. The CDR3 extends over 14 amino acids. Germline V CDR1 and CDR2: SEHNR, FQNEAQ (reference sequence).

This clonotype was seen a handful of times. The chain is built from TRBV11-2 and TRBJ1-1; D remains unclear. The CDR3 is made up of 13 amino acids. Trimming took off 4 bases at V and 4 bases at J, with 10 bases between the two ends. Germline V lookup: CDR1 SGHAT, CDR2 FQNNGV. CDR3 DNA sequence: TGTGCCAGCAGCTCCCGTCCGATCACTGAAGCTTTCTTT. This encodes CASSSRPITEAFF.

This clonotype was seen only once. A much larger clone lies one base from this, so it may be a read error. V usage is TRBV9 and J usage is TRBJ2-1; 8 nucleotides align to TRBD2. Germline-derived CDR1 and CDR2 are SGDLS and YYNGEE. Germline trimming cut 4 bases from V and 1 base from J; bases unmatched to any gene: 7. CDR3 length: 16 amino acids. The CDR3 sequence is CASSPRASGSYNEQFF. The CDR3 DNA follows: TGTGCCAGCAGCCCCCGGGCTAGCGGGTCCTACAATGAGCAGTTCTTC.

This clonotype appeared a few times. The junction shows a germline mismatch at one end, possibly a read error. J is TRBJ1-6 and V is TRBV11-3; D unresolved. This CDR3 region has 14 residues. CDR1 is SGHNT, CDR2 YENEEA, per germline. CDR3 nucleotide sequence: TGTGCCAGCAGCTTAGAAGCCCTTAATTCGCCCCTCCACTTT. Amino acids: CASSLEALNSPLHF.

This chain uses TRBV20-1 with TRBJ1-5; D not certain. The CDR3 spans 15 residues. The germline CDR1 and CDR2 sequences are DFQATT and SNEGSKA (reference sequence). Between the trimmed V and J ends, which lost 0 bases and 3 bases, there was a span of 12 bases. The chain's CDR3 is CSARDPRGLNQPQHF. CDR3 sequence (DNA): TGCAGTGCTAGAGATCCTAGAGGTCTCAATCAGCCCCAGCATTTT.